This T cell receptor beta chain was captured by sequencing in a study of T cell responses to AZD1222 COVID-19 vaccine (dated by TCRdb to the early 2020s). Study-level background: AZD1222 recipients whose second dose came at about 4 weeks and those whose second dose came at about 12 weeks were combined into one group, since spike-specific TCR depth and breadth did not differ between the two schedules. A total of more than 230 trial participants underwent TCR sequencing, of whom nearly 210 had received two doses of AZD1222 and about 25 had received two doses of the MenACWY control vaccine. Enrollment into the trials was organized by age into subgroups of 18-55, 56-69 and 70-plus years, and those subgroups contained roughly 150, 30 and 60 TCR-sequenced participants, respectively. Overall study results and their limits: After two AZD1222 doses, spike-specific TCR breadth and depth were significantly higher than at day 0 and than in MenACWY recipients. Because no samples from the day 14 peak response were available, repertoires could be characterized only after the peak T cell response. Most participants were white British and females outnumbered males, and the authors suggested that clonal diversity may have been underestimated. Only five to seven AZD1222 recipients were SARS-CoV-2 seropositive at baseline, limiting conclusions about previously exposed vaccinees. The 56-69-year group was small, and its depth increase did not reach significance, likely because of low power. Nearly half of unique spike-specific TCRs reportedly recognized epitopes outside regions mutated in the B.1.351 and B.1.1.7 variants. Vaccine-associated CD4 TCRs spanned the whole spike protein, with dominant responses in regions 160-218 and 743-854.

What the time point label conveys for this sample: baseline before first vaccination. Vaccinee samples were obtained from the UK trials COV001 and COV002, which included a single-blind randomized controlled phase 2/3 trial of AZD1222 (ChAdOx1 nCoV-19) in healthy adults. For TCRbeta chain sequencing, PBMC samples were collected from trial participants at day 0 and at day 28 after the second dose. V and J are truncated by 5 bases and 4 bases respectively, leaving an intervening sequence of 14 bases. Reading from cysteine to phenylalanine, the CDR3 counts 14 amino acids. The DNA shown is the 42-base CDR3, in frame from base 1. The germline V gene supplies CDR1 SGHTA and CDR2 FQGTGA. The CDR3 regions of human TCRbeta chains were analyzed by immunosequencing. As for the authors' bioinformatics: TCRs in the repertoires were matched against a reference library of SARS-CoV-2-specific TCRs that had been generated with the MIRA antigen-specificity platform. Breadth meant the fraction of unique TCRs that were SARS-CoV-2-associated, whereas depth meant the fraction of total T cells that were SARS-CoV-2-associated. Each spike-specific TCR was assigned to its reactive spike region and to a CD4 or CD8 class using the MIRA data. Log10-transformed breadth and depth values were compared by one-way ANOVA with Sidak's multiple comparisons tests. The clones in this table, taken by TCRdb from immuneACCESS, are in-frame only. Not every clone is retained; where verified, under half of the shortfall comes from an unresolved V gene, and the cause of the rest is unknown. That table gives V, J and clone size, and the DNA gave D and trimming. The sample table holds more than 70,000 clones, of which about nine tenths were seen once. The biggest ten clones account for approximately 4.2% of the sample.

Note on this clone: What this receptor recognizes is not known. No much larger clonotype is one base removed from it; base qualities were not supplied.

The receptor's source is an adult in good health. The chain uses TRBV7-3 and TRBJ1-1; the D gene is perhaps TRBD1, from 6 matching bases. Sequences were derived from peripheral blood, sampled on day 0 of AZD1222 vaccination. The DNA is as follows: TGTGCCAGCAGCACAGGGAGCATGGGCACTGAAGCTTTCTTT. Its product reads: CASSTGSMGTEAFF.